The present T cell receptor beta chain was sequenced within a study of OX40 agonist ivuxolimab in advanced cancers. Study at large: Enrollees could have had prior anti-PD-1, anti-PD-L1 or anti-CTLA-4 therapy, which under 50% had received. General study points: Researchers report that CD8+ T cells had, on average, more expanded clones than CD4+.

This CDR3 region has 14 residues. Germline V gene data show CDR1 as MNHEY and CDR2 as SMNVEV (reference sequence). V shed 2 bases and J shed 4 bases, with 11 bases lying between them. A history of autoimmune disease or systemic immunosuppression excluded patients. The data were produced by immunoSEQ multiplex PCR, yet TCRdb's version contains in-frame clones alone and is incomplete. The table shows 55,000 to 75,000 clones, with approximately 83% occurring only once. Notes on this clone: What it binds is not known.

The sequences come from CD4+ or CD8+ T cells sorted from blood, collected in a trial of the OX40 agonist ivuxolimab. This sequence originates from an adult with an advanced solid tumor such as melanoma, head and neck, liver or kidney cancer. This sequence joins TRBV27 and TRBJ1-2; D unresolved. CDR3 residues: CASSLAHGVYGYTF. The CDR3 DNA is TGTGCCAGCAGTTTAGCCCACGGGGTCTATGGCTACACCTTC.